This T cell receptor (beta chain) is from a study of PD-1 blockade in classical Hodgkin lymphoma. Study-level findings and limits: No one has yet defined what causes the repertoire differences, which may be disease activity or prior therapy. Patients with a complete response exhibited baseline diversity comparable to newly diagnosed patients. Relapsed/refractory patients reportedly had lower baseline diversity than newly diagnosed patients.

This CDR3 contains 14 residues. Germline values: CDR1 MNHEY, CDR2 SMNVEV (reference sequence). V was pared by 8 bases and J by 9 bases, with 11 bases of the junction left unmatched. Concerning this clone itself: Antigen specificity is unknown.

Sequencing used immunoSEQ multiplex PCR; TCRdb keeps in-frame clones, though not all of them. The table records approximately 65,000 clones, about 90% of them present only once. The time point is: cycle 4 day 1 (C4D1), after less than 7 weeks of nivolumab. All patients relapsed after autologous stem cell transplantation, and brentuximab vedotin exposure varied. This chain links TRBV27 with TRBJ2-1; 9 bases are a match to TRBD1. Sequencing was performed on peripheral blood mononuclear cells (PBMCs), taken before the fourth cycle of nivolumab. The sequence came from a human donor with classical Hodgkin lymphoma. In DNA, the CDR3 is TGTGCCAGCTGGAACAGGGGGCGGAATTTTGAGCAGTTCTTC. Translating gives CASWNRGRNFEQFF.